This TCR beta chain appears in the sequencing data of a study of metastatic and nonmetastatic thyroid tumors. About the research overall: Peripheral blood and tumor or nodule samples from malignant and benign thyroid patients were compared.

This clone was found once. Antigen specificity is unknown. Study results and caveats: Significantly greater TCR beta diversity was reportedly found in malignant thyroid tumors than in benign nodules (in blood and tumor).

Nobody among the patients had been given any treatment before thyroid surgery. Trimming shortened V by 3 bases and J by 3 bases, and 18 bases separated the two germline ends. Looked up from germline, CDR1 is SGHAT and CDR2 is FQNNGV. The CDR3 consists of 16 residues. Using MiXCR, TCRdb re-called clones from the PCR reads. The sample lists tens of thousands of clones, around 12% occurring once. This TCR was sampled from a female donor with papillary thyroid cancer or a benign thyroid nodule (not recorded which). Some clones in this sample may be carry-over from other donors' samples. The V call is TRBV11-2, the J call TRBJ2-7, with a tentative D call TRBD1 (6 bases). The sample comprised tumor tissue. For the CDR3, the DNA is TGTGCCAGCAGCTTCTCCCCTGGGGCAGGGGTCTACGAGCAGTACTTC. It translates to CASSFSPGAGVYEQYF.